The TCR beta chain under discussion was sequenced for a study of cytomegalovirus exposure and HLA in healthy donors. Findings and caveats of the study: As a later analysis showed, a missense DCLRE1C variant was linked to trimming of TCR beta V- and J-genes. According to an earlier analysis, most TCR beta V segments yielded productive rearrangements about 90% or about 30% of the time. Specificity for CMV antigens was confirmed in vitro for a few of the CMV-associated chains.

With respect to this clone: The target antigen is unknown.

Trimming removed 3 bases from V and 4 bases from J, with 13 bases in between. The CDR3 length is 15 residues. CDR1 is MDHEN and CDR2 is SYDVKM in the germline V gene. The PCR employed 60 Vbeta primers together with 13 Jbeta primers. Sequencing used immunoSEQ multiplex PCR; TCRdb keeps in-frame clones, though not all of them. The data contain over 110,000 clones, about four fifths of them singletons. The donors gave bone marrow, and they were healthy. The specimen was PBMCs. The origin of this receptor is a male donor in good health and CMV-seropositive. This rearrangement joins TRBV28 to TRBJ2-1; possibly TRBD2 for D (6 bases). CDR3 sequence reads: CASSFDGSEYNEQFF. CDR3 nucleotides: TGTGCCAGCAGTTTCGACGGGAGCGAATACAATGAGCAGTTCTTC.